This entry is about one TCR beta chain. CDR3 size: 14 residues. From germline, CDR1 is MGHDK and CDR2 SYGVNS. V dropped 3 bases and J dropped 5; count of bases not matched to a gene: 5. This entry comes from a study of T cells in Graves' hyperthyroidism and ophthalmopathy. Stable Graves' hyperthyroidism denoted no ophthalmopathy progression over 18 months. On the basis of clinical symptoms, serum thyroxine and TRAb, thyroid ultrasound and orbital computed tomography, diagnoses were made. The investigators amplified TCR beta CDR3 regions from RNA transcripts. During a first-round RT-PCR of the TCR CDR3, the HTBI primer set was used. TCRdb re-called the multiplex PCR reads through MiXCR, storing one row per CDR3 protein. Among 300,000 to 450,000 distinct CDR3 sequences listed, 20% to 25% were seen once.

The sequence came from a man aged 45 to 65 with Graves' hyperthyroidism. The chain joins TRBV25-1 to TRBJ2-5; 8 positions agree with TRBD1. The specimen was blood. The CDR3 protein is CASSEPGGVETQYF. The CDR3 DNA is TGTGCCAGCAGTGAGCCAGGGGGCGTTGAGACCCAGTACTTC. The full variable domain, rest sourced from reference TRBV25-1 and TRBJ2-5, is EADIYQTPRYLVIGTGKKITLECSQTMGHDKMYWYQQDPGMELHLIHYSYGVNSTEKGDLSSESTVSRIRTEHFPLTLESARPSHTSQYLCASSEPGGVETQYFGPGTRLLVL.